This T cell receptor (beta chain) was documented in a study of cytomegalovirus exposure and HLA in healthy donors. The overall study: Early released data comprised around 80 million unique TCRs from HLA-typed donors.

Study-wide results and limits: A later analysis, which compared TCR beta chains of equal frequency, found the HLA-associated ones more clonally expanded. High specificity and sensitivity for cytomegalovirus status were reported for the classifier.

PCR involved 60 Vbeta and 13 Jbeta primers. Repertoires were generated with immunoSEQ multiplex PCR, while TCRdb's copy carries only in-frame clones and drops some. This table holds about 160,000 clones, roughly 80% found once. Points on this clone: Its antigen is not identified.

CDR1 is GTSNPN and CDR2 is SVGIG in the germline V gene (reference sequence). The CDR3 consists of 13 residues. The germline V and J ends were trimmed by 0 bases and 4 bases, with 7 bases remaining between them. Sequenced input: PBMCs. This sequence joins TRBV30 and TRBJ1-5, with D hard to call. This clonotype originated in a woman aged 45-65 years in good health and CMV-seronegative. The CDR3 loop reads CAWSVVQNQPQHF. CDR3 DNA sequence: TGTGCCTGGAGTGTAGTACAGAATCAGCCCCAGCATTTT.